This TCR beta chain emerged from a study of blood T cells in healthy people across ages. Extractions gave at least 5.5 micrograms of total RNA per sample. A note on this clonotype: Its antigen is not identified.

Whole-study results and caveats: Naive T cell percentage strongly correlated with TCR beta diversity.

This CDR3 is built from 15 residues. The germline CDR1 and CDR2 sequences are SGHKS and YYEKEE (reference sequence). The V end lost 0 bases, the J end lost 4 bases, and 13 bases lay between the germline ends. Sample-barcoded 5' priming and a J-beta primer mix drove a second PCR of about 6 to 12 cycles. Sequencing recovered at least 2.5 million CDR3-containing paired-end reads from each sample. TCRdb called the 5' RACE reads again in MiXCR, with one record for every CDR3 protein. The sample yields about a million distinct CDR3 sequences, roughly half seen once. Input material: blood. This TCR was sampled from a woman in her sixties in good health. This chain links TRBV5-5 with TRBJ1-1; no clear D. CDR3 residues: CASSLEARRGTEAFF. The CDR3 nucleotides are TGTGCCAGCAGCTTGGAAGCCAGAAGAGGCACTGAAGCTTTCTTT. Together with reference TRBV5-5 and TRBJ1-1, the CDR3 gives the full variable domain: DAGVTQSPTHLIKTRGQQVTLRCSPISGHKSVSWYQQVLGQGPQFIFQYYEKEERGRGNFPDRFSARQFPNYSSELNVNALLLGDSALYLCASSLEARRGTEAFFGQGTRLTVV.